The 6 T cell receptor beta chains given below trace back to one sample, sequenced in a study of T cell responses to AZD1222 COVID-19 vaccine. Here immunoSEQ multiplex PCR was the method, and the copy in TCRdb shows in-frame clones only, minus some. The table shows some 130,000 clones, with 75% to 90% occurring only once. Specimen: peripheral blood, collected on day 0 of AZD1222 vaccination. Receptors originate from an adult in good health.

Concerning this clone itself: The sample contains more than one DNA sequence encoding this CDR3. The chain's CDR3 is CAWSVQGNQPQHF. The CDR3 nucleotides read TGTGCCTGGAGTGTACAGGGGAATCAGCCCCAGCATTTT. The chain employs TRBV30 and TRBJ1-5; 7 bases line up with TRBD1. The CDR3 length is 13 residues. J was trimmed by 4 bases and V by 0 bases; bases with no gene match: 0. Germline V gene sequence: CDR1 GTSNPN, CDR2 SVGIG (reference sequence).

In its sample, this clone was seen once. The rearrangement links TRBV28 to TRBJ2-2; TRBD2 agrees at 7 bases. The CDR3 runs 14 residues. V shed 8 bases and J 0 bases; nucleotides not matched to a gene: 3. CDR1 and CDR2 from the germline V gene are MDHEN and SYDVKM. DNA of the CDR3: TGTGCCAGCGGGGAGGGCGCGAACACCGGGGAGCTGTTTTTT. This codes for CASGEGANTGELFF.

This clone was detected only once. The V gene is TRBV2, the J gene TRBJ1-6; 8 nucleotides align to TRBD1. The CDR3 consists of 16 residues. V shed 5 bases, J shed 5 bases, and the junction held 8 bases outside the gene matches. In germline, CDR1 is SNHLY, CDR2 FYNNEI. CDR3 loop: CASSPQGALNNSPLHF. The CDR3 DNA reads TGTGCCAGCAGTCCCCAGGGGGCGTTAAATAATTCACCCCTCCACTTT.

The gene calls are TRBV7-9 and TRBJ1-6, with D uncertain. Germline CDR1 and CDR2: SEHNR and FQNEAQ (reference sequence). Trimming removed 1 base at V and 7 bases at J, with 5 bases between. The CDR3 spans 13 residues. CDR3 in amino acids: CASSLEANSPLHF. As DNA, the CDR3 is TGTGCCAGCAGCTTAGAGGCCAATTCACCCCTCCACTTT.

The chain links TRBV5-1 to TRBJ2-2; unclear D gene. CDR3 size: 12 residues. Germline V gives CDR1 SGHRS, CDR2 YFSETQ. V lost 6 bases and J 1 base, leaving 4 bases between the germline ends. CDR3 protein: CASKRNTGELFF. CDR3 nucleotide sequence: TGCGCCAGCAAAAGGAACACCGGGGAGCTGTTTTTT.

This clone was counted ten times or more. The genes are TRBV19 and TRBJ2-7, with a tentative D call TRBD1 (6 bases). Germline assignment: CDR1 LNHDA and CDR2 SQIVND (reference sequence). The CDR3 spans 14 residues. With 5 bases removed from V and 2 bases from J, the gap between germline ends came to 13 bases. Here the CDR3 DNA reads TGTGCCAGTAGTGCAACAGGGAGTACCTACGAGCAGTACTTC. Amino acids: CASSATGSTYEQYF.